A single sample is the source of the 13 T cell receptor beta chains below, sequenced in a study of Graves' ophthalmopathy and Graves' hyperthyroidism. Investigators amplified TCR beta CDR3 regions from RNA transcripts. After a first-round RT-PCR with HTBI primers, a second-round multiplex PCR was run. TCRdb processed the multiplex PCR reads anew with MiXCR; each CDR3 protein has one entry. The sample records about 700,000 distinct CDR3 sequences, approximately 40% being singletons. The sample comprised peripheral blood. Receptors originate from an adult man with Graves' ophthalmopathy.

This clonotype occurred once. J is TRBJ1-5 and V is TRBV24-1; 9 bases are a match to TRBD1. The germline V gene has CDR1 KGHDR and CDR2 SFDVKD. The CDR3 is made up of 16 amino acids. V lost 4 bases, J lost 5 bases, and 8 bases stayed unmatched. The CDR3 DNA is TGTGCCACCAGTGACCCGTCCCGGACAGGGGATCAGCCCCAGCATTTT. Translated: CATSDPSRTGDQPQHF.

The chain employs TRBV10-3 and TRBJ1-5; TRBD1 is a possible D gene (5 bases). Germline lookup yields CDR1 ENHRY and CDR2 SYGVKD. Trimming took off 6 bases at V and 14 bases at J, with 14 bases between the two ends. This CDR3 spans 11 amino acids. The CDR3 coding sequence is TGTGCCATCAGCGGGCAGGGTGGTAAGCATTTT. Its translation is CAISGQGGKHF.

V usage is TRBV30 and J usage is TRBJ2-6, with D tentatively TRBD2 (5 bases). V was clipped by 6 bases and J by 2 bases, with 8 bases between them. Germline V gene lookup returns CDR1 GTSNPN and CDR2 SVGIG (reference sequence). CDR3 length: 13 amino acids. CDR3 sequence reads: CACRETGANVLTF. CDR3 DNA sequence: TGTGCCTGCCGGGAAACTGGGGCCAACGTCCTGACTTTC.

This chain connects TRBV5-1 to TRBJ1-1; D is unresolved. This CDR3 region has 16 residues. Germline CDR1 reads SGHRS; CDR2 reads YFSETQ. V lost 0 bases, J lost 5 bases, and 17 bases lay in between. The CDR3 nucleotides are TGCGCCAGCAGCTTGGCCTCCACCGGGTTTCGGACTGAAGCTTTCTTT. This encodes CASSLASTGFRTEAFF.

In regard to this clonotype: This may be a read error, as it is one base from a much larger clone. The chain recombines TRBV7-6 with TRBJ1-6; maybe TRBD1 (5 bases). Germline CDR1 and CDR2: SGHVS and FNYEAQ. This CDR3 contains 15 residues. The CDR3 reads CASRLGPLSSSPLHF. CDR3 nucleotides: TGTGCCAGCCGCTTGGGGCCCCTCTCGAGTTCACCCCTCCACTTT.

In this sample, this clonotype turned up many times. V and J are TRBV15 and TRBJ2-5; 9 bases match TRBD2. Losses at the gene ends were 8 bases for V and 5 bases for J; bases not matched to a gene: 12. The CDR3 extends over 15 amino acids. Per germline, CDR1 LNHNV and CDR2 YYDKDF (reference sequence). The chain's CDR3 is CATDGGSSGKETQYF. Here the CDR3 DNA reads TGTGCCACCGACGGGGGGTCTAGCGGGAAGGAGACCCAGTACTTC.

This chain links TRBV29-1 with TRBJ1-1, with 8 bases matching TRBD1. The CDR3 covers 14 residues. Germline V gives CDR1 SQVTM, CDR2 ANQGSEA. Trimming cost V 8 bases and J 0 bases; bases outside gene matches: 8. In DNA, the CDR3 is TGCAGCCCGGGGAGACAGGGGTTGAACACTGAAGCTTTCTTT. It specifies CSPGRQGLNTEAFF.

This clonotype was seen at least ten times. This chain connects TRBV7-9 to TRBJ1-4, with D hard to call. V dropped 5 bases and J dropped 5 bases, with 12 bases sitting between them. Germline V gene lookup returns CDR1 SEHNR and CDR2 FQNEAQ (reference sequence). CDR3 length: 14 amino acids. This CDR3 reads CASSEDGRNEKLFF. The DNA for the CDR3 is TGTGCCAGCAGCGAGGACGGACGGAATGAAAAACTGTTTTTT.

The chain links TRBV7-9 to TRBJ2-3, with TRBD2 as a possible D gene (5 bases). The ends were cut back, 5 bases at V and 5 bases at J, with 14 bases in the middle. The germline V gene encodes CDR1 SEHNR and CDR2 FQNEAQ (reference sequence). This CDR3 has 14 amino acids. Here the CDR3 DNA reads TGTGCCAGCAGCCTCATAGATGGAGGAGATACGCAGTATTTT. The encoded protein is CASSLIDGGDTQYF. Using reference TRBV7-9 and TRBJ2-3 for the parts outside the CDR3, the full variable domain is DTGVSQNPRHKITKRGQNVTFRCDPISEHNRLYWYRQTLGQGPEFLTYFQNEAQLEKSRLLSDRFSAERPKGSFSTLEIQRTEQGDSAMYLCASSLIDGGDTQYFGPGTRLTVL.

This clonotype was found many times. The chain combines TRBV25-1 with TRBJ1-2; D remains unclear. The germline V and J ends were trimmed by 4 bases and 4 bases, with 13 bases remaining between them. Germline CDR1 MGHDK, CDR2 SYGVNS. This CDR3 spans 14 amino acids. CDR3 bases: TGTGCCAGCAGTGCCAGGAACTTAGGCTATGGCTACACCTTC. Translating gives CASSARNLGYGYTF.

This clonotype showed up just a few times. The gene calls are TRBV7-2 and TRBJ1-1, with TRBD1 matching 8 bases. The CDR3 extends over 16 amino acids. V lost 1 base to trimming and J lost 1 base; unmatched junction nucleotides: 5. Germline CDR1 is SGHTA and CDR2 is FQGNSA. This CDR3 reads CASSLGADRANTEAFF. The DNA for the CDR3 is TGTGCCAGCAGCTTAGGGGCGGACAGGGCGAACACTGAAGCTTTCTTT.

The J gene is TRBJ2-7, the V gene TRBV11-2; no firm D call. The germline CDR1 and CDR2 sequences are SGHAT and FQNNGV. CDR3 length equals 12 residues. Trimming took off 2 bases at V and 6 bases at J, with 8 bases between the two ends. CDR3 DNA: TGTGCCAGCAGCTTATCTGAAGGCGAGCAGTACTTC. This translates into CASSLSEGEQYF.

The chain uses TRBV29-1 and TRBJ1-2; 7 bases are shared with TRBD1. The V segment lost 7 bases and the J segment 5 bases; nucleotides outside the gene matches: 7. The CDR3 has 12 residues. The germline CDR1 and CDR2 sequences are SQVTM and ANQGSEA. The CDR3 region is CSANTGDYGYTF. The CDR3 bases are TGCAGCGCCAATACAGGGGATTATGGCTACACCTTC.